This T cell receptor (beta chain) was sequenced during a study of breast tumors, draining lymph nodes, adjacent tissues. Study outcomes and limitations: Tumor TCR diversity was below lymph nodes but above nontumor tissue.

With 1 base removed from V and 6 bases from J, the gap between germline ends came to 13 bases. The length of the CDR3 is 14 residues. The germline CDR1 and CDR2 sequences are SGHAT and FQNNGV. Samples came from axillary lymph nodes draining the breast cancer. This clonotype was detected many times. Its target is unknown. TCRdb analysed the multiplex PCR reads with MiXCR anew, one entry per CDR3 protein. The sample records fewer than 85,000 distinct CDR3 sequences, approximately 19% being singletons. The sequence derives from a female donor with breast cancer. Some clones in this sample may be carry-over from other donors' samples. The chain combines TRBV11-2 with TRBJ2-7; D remains unclear. Sequencing was carried out using axillary lymph node tissue. CDR3 in DNA: TGTGCCAGCAGCTTAGTTGGCGGCCCCGCCGAGCAGTACTTC. It specifies CASSLVGGPAEQYF. The whole variable domain, remainder taken from reference TRBV11-2 and TRBJ2-7, is EAGVAQSPRYKIIEKRQSVAFWCNPISGHATLYWYQQILGQGPKLLIQFQNNGVVDDSQLPKDRFSAERLKGVDSTLKIQPAKLEDSAVYLCASSLVGGPAEQYFGPGTRLTVT.